The rows below give T cell receptor beta chains drawn from one sample of a study of T cells in Graves' hyperthyroidism and ophthalmopathy. TCRdb re-called the multiplex PCR reads with MiXCR, one entry per CDR3 protein. Of more than 300,000 distinct CDR3 sequences listed, approximately 17% were seen once; the top ten hold 35% to 45%. Sequenced: blood. Every receptor here comes from a man aged 18 to 29 with Graves' ophthalmopathy. Each CDR3 is given with its conserved first and last residue. D genes are given only for firm matches. The listing skips clone size in some rows; elsewhere it reads once, few, many or a size class.

j_gene | abundance | v_gene | d_gene | CDR3nt | CDR3aa
TRBJ1-2 | many | TRBV6-1 | TRBD1 | TGTGCCAGCAGGCCGGACAGGGCTAACTATGGCTACACCTTC | CASRPDRANYGYTF
TRBJ1-4 | . | TRBV5-1 | TRBD1 | TGCGCCAGCAGCTTGGAAGGGGGCTCAGGTGAAAAACTGTTTTTT | CASSLEGGSGEKLFF
TRBJ1-5 | many | TRBV5-1 | . | TGCGCCAGCAGCTTGAGAGGGGAGGCCTATAGCAATCAGCCCCAGCATTTT | CASSLRGEAYSNQPQHF
TRBJ2-3 | . | TRBV19 | . | TGTGCCAGTAGTATCAACGGACAGCTTACTAGCACAGATACGCAGTATTTT | CASSINGQLTSTDTQYF
TRBJ2-1 | few | TRBV20-1 | . | TGCAGTGCTTTCTTCCCCTCGGGGTACAATGAGCAGTTCTTC | CSAFFPSGYNEQFF
TRBJ2-1 | . | TRBV7-3 | . | TGTGCCAGCAGCAGAGAGACCCGGTACAATGAGCAGTTCTTC | CASSRETRYNEQFF
TRBJ1-2 | once | TRBV5-8 | TRBD1 | TGTGCCAGCAGCTTTGGCAGACAGGGGGGGGATGGCTACACCTTC | CASSFGRQGGDGYTF
TRBJ2-3 | . | TRBV11-3 | . | TGTGCCAGCAGCCCCAGAAAAGGGGGACGATCCACAGATACGCAGTATTTT | CASSPRKGGRSTDTQYF
TRBJ1-3 | . | TRBV19 | . | TGTGCCAGTAGTATGGATGGAGGCTCTGGAAACACCATATATTTT | CASSMDGGSGNTIYF
TRBJ2-3 | many | TRBV6-1 | TRBD1 | TGTGCCAGCAGGGAAAGCGGACAGGGGGCAGATACGCAGTATTTT | CASRESGQGADTQYF
TRBJ2-5 | . | TRBV11-3 | . | TGTGCCAGCAGCCTGGCCGGGACACGGCACTTC | CASSLAGTRHF
TRBJ2-5 | few | TRBV6-1 | TRBD1 | TGTGCCAGCATGGGACAGCCCCCAGCGGCGTACTTC | CASMGQPPAAYF
TRBJ1-2 | . | TRBV29-1 | TRBD1 | TGCAGCGTTGCCCGGACAGGGGGCTATGGCTACACCTTC | CSVARTGGYGYTF
TRBJ2-5 | few | TRBV4-1 | . | TGCGCCAGCAGCCAAGATTCGGGGAGAGGAGAGACCCAGTACTTC | CASSQDSGRGETQYF
TRBJ2-7 | many | TRBV11-2 | . | TGTGCCAGCAGCTTAGATCTGAATCCGGAGTGGTACGAGCAGTACTTC | CASSLDLNPEWYEQYF
TRBJ2-7 | many | TRBV10-3 | TRBD1 | TGTGCCATCAGCCAGACAGGGGTCCTCGAGCAGTACTTC | CAISQTGVLEQYF
TRBJ2-7 | many | TRBV6-1 | . | TGTGCCATCAAACCCCGGGCAGACTCCTACGAGCAGTACTTC | CAIKPRADSYEQYF
TRBJ2-4 | . | TRBV6-1 | TRBD2 | TGTGCCAGCAGTAAGGGACTAGCTTTTCACATTCAGTACTTC | CASSKGLAFHIQYF
TRBJ2-1 | . | TRBV5-5 | TRBD2 | TGTGCCAGCAGCTTTAGCGGGGGTTGGGGGGGCCGCAATGAGCAGTTCTTC | CASSFSGGWGGRNEQFF
TRBJ2-2 | many | TRBV6-1 | . | TGTGCCAGCAGTGGCGACACGAACACCGGGGAGCTGTTTTTT | CASSGDTNTGELFF
TRBJ1-1 | many | TRBV18 | . | TGTGCCAGCTCACCACCGACAGACGGTGAAGCTTTCTTT | CASSPPTDGEAFF
TRBJ2-7 | few | TRBV9 | . | TGTGCCAGCAGCGTAGGGCCGACAAGCGACGAGCAGTACTTC | CASSVGPTSDEQYF
TRBJ2-3 | few | TRBV9 | TRBD2 | TGTGCCAGCAACTTAGCGGGGGGGCCCGCAGATACGCAGTATTTT | CASNLAGGPADTQYF
TRBJ1-6 | many | TRBV6-1 | TRBD1 | TGTGCCAGCAGTGGGCCGTGGACAGGGGGCGATTTCACCCTCCACTTT | CASSGPWTGGDFTLHF
TRBJ1-5 | many | TRBV20-1 | . | TGCAGTGCTAGTGATAAAGGGAGCAATCAGCCCCAGCATTTT | CSASDKGSNQPQHF